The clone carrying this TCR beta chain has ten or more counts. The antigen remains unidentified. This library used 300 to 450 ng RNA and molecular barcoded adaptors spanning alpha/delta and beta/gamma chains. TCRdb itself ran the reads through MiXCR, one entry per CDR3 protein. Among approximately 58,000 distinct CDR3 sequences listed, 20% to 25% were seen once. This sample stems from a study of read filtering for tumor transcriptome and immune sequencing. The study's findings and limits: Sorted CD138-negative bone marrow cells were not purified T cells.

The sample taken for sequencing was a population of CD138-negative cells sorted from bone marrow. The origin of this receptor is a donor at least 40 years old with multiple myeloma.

This CDR3 is CASSEYTEAFF. In nucleotides, the CDR3 is TGTGCCAGCAGTGAGTACACTGAAGCTTTCTTT. The V gene is TRBV6-1, the J gene TRBJ1-1; D unresolved. CDR3 length: 11 amino acids. The germline gives CDR1 MNHNS, CDR2 SASEGT. V lost 3 bases and J lost 3, with 2 bases in between.